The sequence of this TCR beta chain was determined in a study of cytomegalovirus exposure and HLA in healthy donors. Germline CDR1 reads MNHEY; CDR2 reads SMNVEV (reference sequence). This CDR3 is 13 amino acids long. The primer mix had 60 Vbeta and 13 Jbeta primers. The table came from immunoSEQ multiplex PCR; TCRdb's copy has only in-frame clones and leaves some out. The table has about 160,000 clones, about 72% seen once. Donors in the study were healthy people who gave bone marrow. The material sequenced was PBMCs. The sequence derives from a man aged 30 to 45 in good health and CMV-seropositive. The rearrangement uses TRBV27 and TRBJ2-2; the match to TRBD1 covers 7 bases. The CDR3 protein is CVTAGGRTGELFF. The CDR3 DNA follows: TGTGTCACAGCAGGGGGTAGGACCGGGGAGCTGTTTTTT.